This entry lists 25 T cell receptor beta chains sequenced from one sample in a study of radiation and T cells in renal cell carcinoma (dated by TCRdb to the early 2020s). Library construction relied on the immunoSEQ multiplex PCR assay. TCRdb's version of the immuneACCESS table is confined to in-frame rearrangements and falls short of the full clone set. An unresolved V gene accounts for under half of the shortfall where checked; the remainder is of unknown origin. Within this sample are roughly 49,000 clones, with 80% of them counted one time only. About 30% of the sample is held by the ten biggest clonotypes. Reading the label with the study, this specimen's time point is: blood 2 weeks post-SBRT. According to the study, the label for this sample's treatment or condition signals: 15 Gy SBRT to primary tumor, nephrectomy 4 weeks later. The input for sequencing was blood, taken from a patient whose treatment included radiotherapy and nephrectomy. The source is an older woman with renal cell carcinoma.

This chain links TRBV14 with TRBJ2-1; TRBD2 aligns across 7 bases. The trim removed 4 bases at V and 3 bases at J, leaving 3 bases unmatched. The V gene's germline CDR1 is SGHDN and CDR2 FVKESK. The CDR3 has 14 amino acids. CDR3 DNA: TGTGCCAGCAGCCGGGACTACTACTACAATGAGCAGTTCTTC. Translating gives CASSRDYYYNEQFF.

The rearrangement uses TRBV7-9 and TRBJ2-1; unclear D gene. The CDR3 loop spans 14 amino acids. Germline lookup yields CDR1 SEHNR and CDR2 FQNEAQ (reference sequence). Between the trimmed V and J ends, which lost 2 bases and 2 bases, there was a span of 7 bases. The CDR3 DNA reads TGTGCCAGCAGCTTACTACTGCCCTACAATGAGCAGTTCTTC. It is translated as CASSLLLPYNEQFF.

The table lists this clone with many counts. The chain uses TRBV29-1 and TRBJ1-2, with 9 nucleotides matching TRBD1. Germline CDR1 SQVTM, CDR2 ANQGSEA. The V gene end was trimmed by 6 bases and the J gene end by 8 bases; junction bases not matched to a gene: 1. This CDR3 region has 10 residues. The CDR3 nucleotides are TGCAGCGTGACAGGGGGAGGCTACACCTTC. This encodes CSVTGGGYTF.

This clone turned up a few times. V and J are TRBV7-2 and TRBJ1-1, with TRBD1 matching over 7 bases. Losses at the gene ends were 5 bases for V and 2 bases for J; bases not matched to a gene: 5. The CDR3 covers 14 residues. Germline CDR1 SGHTA, CDR2 FQGNSA. In DNA, the CDR3 is TGTGCCAGCAGCCCCGGGACAGCTAACACTGAAGCTTTCTTT. Protein product: CASSPGTANTEAFF.

The V and J genes are TRBV7-6 and TRBJ2-1; D gene ambiguous. The CDR3 contains 12 residues. From germline, CDR1 is SGHVS and CDR2 FNYEAQ. Trimming stripped 5 bases from V and 5 bases from J, with 7 bases between. This chain's CDR3 is CASSPAHNEQFF. In DNA, the CDR3 is TGTGCCAGCAGCCCTGCCCACAATGAGCAGTTCTTC.

The V and J genes are TRBV7-9 and TRBJ2-3, with TRBD2 matching 11 bases. V trimming: 0 bases; J trimming: 4 bases; junction bases outside the gene matches: 6. Germline CDR1 and CDR2: SEHNR and FQNEAQ (reference sequence). The CDR3 contains 17 residues. In DNA form, the CDR3 reads TGTGCCAGCAGCTTAGCACCGGGACTAGCGGAGTCAGATACGCAGTATTTT. Translation: CASSLAPGLAESDTQYF. Full variable domain (remainder filled in from reference TRBV7-9 and TRBJ2-3): DTGVSQNPRHKITKRGQNVTFRCDPISEHNRLYWYRQTLGQGPEFLTYFQNEAQLEKSRLLSDRFSAERPKGSFSTLEIQRTEQGDSAMYLCASSLAPGLAESDTQYFGPGTRLTVL.

This chain links TRBV5-1 with TRBJ2-5; TRBD1 might be the D (6 bases). CDR1 SGHRS and CDR2 YFSETQ come from the germline V gene. CDR3 length equals 16 residues. V was trimmed by 1 base and J by 3 bases, leaving 16 bases between them. The CDR3 here is CASSLMVLGGKETQYF. In DNA form, the CDR3 reads TGCGCCAGCAGCTTGATGGTTTTAGGGGGAAAAGAGACCCAGTACTTC. The whole variable domain, filled in from reference TRBV5-1 and TRBJ2-5, reads KAGVTQTPRYLIKTRGQQVTLSCSPISGHRSVSWYQQTPGQGLQFLFEYFSETQRNKGNFPGRFSGRQFSNSRSEMNVSTLELGDSALYLCASSLMVLGGKETQYFGPGTRLLVL.

J is TRBJ1-4 and V is TRBV5-1; 9 bases line up with TRBD1. The CDR3 sequence is 14 residues long. CDR1 is SGHRS, CDR2 YFSETQ, per germline. V lost 4 bases and J lost 8; bases outside the gene matches: 6. The CDR3 region has the DNA TGCGCCAGCAGCCGGGGACAGGGTAGGGAAAAACTGTTTTTT. The encoded protein is CASSRGQGREKLFF.

This clone was seen many times. The rearrangement links TRBV11-1 to TRBJ2-3, with 10 bases aligning to TRBD1. Germline CDR1 and CDR2: SGHAT and FQDESV (reference sequence). The ends lost 0 bases at V and 1 base at J; junction bases unmatched: 4. This CDR3 has 17 amino acids. CDR3 DNA: TGTGCCAGCAGCTTAGCGCTAGGGACAGGGGGCACAGATACGCAGTATTTT. Translating it yields CASSLALGTGGTDTQYF.

This chain joins TRBV19 and TRBJ2-2, with D possibly TRBD2 on 5 matching bases. This CDR3 has 13 residues. V was pared by 7 bases and J by 5 bases, with 11 bases between. Germline CDR1 LNHDA, CDR2 SQIVND (reference sequence). DNA for the CDR3: TGTGCCAGTAAAGCTAGGAGGACCGGGGAGCTGTTTTTT. This encodes CASKARRTGELFF.

The chain links TRBV18 to TRBJ1-3; D uncertain. Germline loops: CDR1 KGHSH, CDR2 LQKENI. The CDR3 runs 14 residues. Trimming cost V 8 bases and J 3 bases, with 14 bases left between them. CDR3 sequence: CASTSAGGGNTIYF. In DNA form, the CDR3 reads TGTGCCAGCACATCTGCGGGCGGTGGAAACACCATATATTTT.

The V gene is TRBV6-5, the J gene TRBJ2-7; 10 nucleotides match TRBD2. The CDR3 extends over 15 amino acids. CDR1 and CDR2 from the germline V gene are MNHEY and SVGAGI. V lost 2 bases and J lost 7; bases outside the gene matches: 8. In DNA form, the CDR3 reads TGTGCCAGCAGTTACACTAGCGGGGAGGCGGGTGAGCAGTACTTC. Amino acids: CASSYTSGEAGEQYF.

The J gene is TRBJ2-5, the V gene TRBV9, with D possibly matching TRBD2 (5 bases). The germline V gene encodes CDR1 SGDLS and CDR2 YYNGEE. V was trimmed by 0 bases and J by 2 bases, leaving 11 bases between them. CDR3 length: 15 residues. This CDR3 reads CASSVGASGQETQYF. CDR3 DNA sequence: TGTGCCAGCAGCGTAGGCGCCAGCGGACAAGAGACCCAGTACTTC. Complete variable domain (other parts from reference TRBV9 and TRBJ2-5): DSGVTQTPKHLITATGQRVTLRCSPRSGDLSVYWYQQSLDQGLQFLIQYYNGEERAKGNILERFSAQQFPDLHSELNLSSLELGDSALYFCASSVGASGQETQYFGPGTRLLVL.

The J gene is TRBJ1-3, the V gene TRBV5-4; D gene uncertain. V was shortened by 3 bases and J by 1 base, with 8 bases between the two germline ends. Germline-derived CDR1 and CDR2 are SGHNT and YYREEE (reference sequence). The CDR3 is 14 residues long. Here the CDR3 reads CASSWFGSGNTIYF. The CDR3 DNA reads TGTGCCAGCAGCTGGTTCGGGTCTGGAAACACCATATATTTT. Using reference TRBV5-4 and TRBJ1-3 for the parts outside the CDR3, the full variable domain is ETGVTQSPTHLIKTRGQQVTLRCSSQSGHNTVSWYQQALGQGPQFIFQYYREEENGRGNFPPRFSGLQFPNYSSELNVNALELDDSALYLCASSWFGSGNTIYFGEGSWLTVV.

The chain links TRBV5-1 to TRBJ2-5, with a possible D match to TRBD2 (7 bases). Germline values: CDR1 SGHRS, CDR2 YFSETQ. Deletions cut 3 bases from V and 3 bases from J, with 15 bases between. This CDR3 spans 15 amino acids. CDR3 region: CASSSLGGREETQYF. The DNA for the CDR3 is TGCGCCAGCAGCTCGCTGGGGGGGCGGGAAGAGACCCAGTACTTC.

The CDR3 loop reads CASSTRPRYF. The CDR3 DNA reads as TGTGCCAGCAGCACTCGTCCCCGGTATTTT. The rearrangement joins TRBV21-1 to TRBJ2-3; TRBD2 is the table's D call and was not checked against the DNA. TRBV21-1 corresponds to a pseudogene. This CDR3 has 10 residues.

The V gene is TRBV20-1, the J gene TRBJ2-5; D may be TRBD2 (5 bases). V lost 6 bases and J 5 bases, leaving 10 bases between the germline ends. Looked up from germline, CDR1 is DFQATT and CDR2 is SNEGSKA (reference sequence). The CDR3 covers 11 residues. CDR3 protein: CSARRWETQYF. The CDR3 coding sequence is TGCAGTGCCAGGAGGTGGGAGACCCAGTACTTC.

This sequence joins TRBV7-9 and TRBJ1-2; 8 positions match TRBD1. Germline V gene data show CDR1 as SEHNR and CDR2 as FQNEAQ (reference sequence). The CDR3 is made up of 17 amino acids. J gave up 4 bases and V 5 bases, and 15 bases lay outside the gene matches. In DNA form, the CDR3 reads TGTGCCAGCAGCCCCCCGCCAGGACAGGGAGACCTCTATGGCTACACCTTC. Its translation is CASSPPPGQGDLYGYTF.

The V and J genes are TRBV6-5 and TRBJ2-2; possibly TRBD2 for D (7 bases). CDR1 is MNHEY and CDR2 is SVGAGI in the germline V gene. Trimming took 6 bases from V and 7 from J, leaving 18 bases between them. The CDR3 loop spans 15 amino acids. This chain's CDR3 is CASSLGGGESGELFF. As DNA, the CDR3 is TGTGCCAGCAGCCTCGGAGGGGGGGAGAGCGGGGAGCTGTTTTTT.

J is TRBJ1-3 and V is TRBV9, with 9 bases aligning to TRBD1. Trimming cost V 4 bases and J 5 bases; bases outside gene matches: 10. This CDR3 is built from 16 residues. Germline V lookup: CDR1 SGDLS, CDR2 YYNGEE. The CDR3 nucleotides read TGTGCCAGCAGCCCCTTCTCGGGACAGGGTAGAAACACCATATATTTT. It encodes CASSPFSGQGRNTIYF.

This rearrangement joins TRBV4-1 to TRBJ2-5; D uncertain. In germline, CDR1 is MGHRA, CDR2 YSYEKL. V lost 1 base and J 9 bases, leaving 15 bases between the germline ends. The CDR3 totals 14 residues. The CDR3 DNA reads TGCGCCAGCAGCCAAGGGGAATGGAGTTTGGCCCAGTACTTC. Translated: CASSQGEWSLAQYF.

The CDR3 region is CASSISRGTGNTIYF. CDR3 DNA: TGTGCCAGTAGTATTTCGAGGGGAACCGGAAACACCATATATTTT. The chain joins TRBV19 to TRBJ1-3; possible D gene TRBD1, 5 bases. CDR1 is LNHDA and CDR2 is SQIVND in the germline V gene (reference sequence). Trimming removed 3 bases from V and 4 bases from J, with 13 bases in between. The CDR3 runs 15 residues. Complete variable domain (other parts from reference TRBV19 and TRBJ1-3): DGGITQSPKYLFRKEGQNVTLSCEQNLNHDAMYWYRQDPGQGLRLIYYSQIVNDFQKGDIAEGYSVSREKKESFPLTVTSAQKNPTAFYLCASSISRGTGNTIYFGEGSWLTVV.

V is TRBV7-6 and J is TRBJ2-2, with TRBD2 identical over 9 bases. V lost 1 base, J lost 5 bases, and 5 bases stayed unmatched. This CDR3 is built from 16 residues. The V gene's germline CDR1 is SGHVS and CDR2 FNYEAQ. The CDR3, as DNA: TGTGCCAGCAGCTTAGTATCTAGCGGGAAGACCGGGGAGCTGTTTTTT. Encoded protein: CASSLVSSGKTGELFF.

This chain joins TRBV6-1 and TRBJ1-4; 7 bases fit TRBD1. From germline, CDR1 is MNHNS and CDR2 SASEGT. This CDR3 has 15 amino acids. Trimming cost V 6 bases and J 4 bases; bases outside gene matches: 8. The CDR3 spells CASRERGQNNEKLFF. The CDR3 coding sequence is TGTGCCAGCAGAGAGAGGGGACAGAATAATGAAAAACTGTTTTTT.

CDR3 sequence: CASSFEEGNWYEQYF. CDR3 in DNA: TGCGCCAGCAGCTTCGAAGAAGGTAATTGGTACGAGCAGTACTTC. The chain is built from TRBV5-1 and TRBJ2-7; D gene uncertain. Germline CDR1 and CDR2: SGHRS and YFSETQ. Trimming removed 2 bases from V and 4 bases from J, with 16 bases in between. This CDR3 spans 15 amino acids.